This paragraph covers one T cell receptor (beta chain) sequence. Its cognate antigen is unknown. TCRdb reprocessed the 5' RACE reads via MiXCR and lists one record per CDR3 protein. Found here are fewer than 650,000 distinct CDR3 sequences, about 20% of them singletons; the top ten hold approximately 8.4%. The trim removed 1 base at V and 8 bases at J, leaving 3 bases unmatched. The germline V gene has CDR1 SEHNR and CDR2 FQNEAQ (reference sequence). The CDR3 sequence is 14 residues long. This entry belongs to a study of T-cell memory formation after mild COVID-19. Background on the study: The study found TCR clusters largely donor specific.

Findings of the study overall: Specificity for SARS-CoV-2 was not confirmed among the second-wave clones peaking on day 37. Later expanders leaned toward CD4+, whereas clones contracting from day 15 to 85 were balanced CD4/CD8. Of the contracting clones, CD4+ ones lay mainly in CM and EM, and CD8+ ones in EMRA.

Input material: PBMCs or a T cell subset sorted from them (not recorded which). The sequence was collected from an adult woman who had mild COVID-19 (a few samples of this study predate the infection). Cell type and time point are not known. This chain connects TRBV7-9 to TRBJ2-1, with TRBD2 matching over 9 bases. The CDR3 DNA follows: TGTGCCAGCAGCTTAGGGACTAGCGTTTATGAGCAGTTCTTC. Protein sequence: CASSLGTSVYEQFF.